These 9 T cell receptor beta chains originate from one sample sequenced in a study of OX40 agonist ivuxolimab in advanced cancers. Data came from immunoSEQ multiplex PCR; TCRdb stores just in-frame clones and leaves some out. There are approximately 76,000 clones in the sample; 88% occur only once, and about 0.8% lies in the top ten. Sequences were derived from CD4+ or CD8+ T cells sorted from blood, sampled in a trial of the OX40 agonist ivuxolimab. The source of these receptors is an adult with an advanced solid tumor such as melanoma, head and neck, liver or kidney cancer.

The CDR3 coding sequence is TGTGCCAGCAGCCCAACAGTCCTTTCAGCCCCCTACGAGCAGTACTTC. Protein: CASSPTVLSAPYEQYF. The V gene is TRBV7-6, the J gene TRBJ2-7; D remains unclear. The CDR3 has 16 amino acids. The V end lost 5 bases, the J end lost 2 bases, and 19 bases lay between the germline ends. In germline, CDR1 is SGHVS, CDR2 FNYEAQ.

The genes are TRBV5-4 and TRBJ1-3; D might be TRBD1 (6 bases). CDR3 length: 13 amino acids. Trimming took 0 bases from V and 6 from J, leaving 7 bases between them. Germline CDR1 reads SGHNT; CDR2 reads YYREEE (reference sequence). CDR3 residues: CASSLAGANTIYF. The CDR3 DNA follows: TGTGCCAGCAGCTTGGCAGGGGCAAACACCATATATTTT.

The V gene is TRBV19, the J gene TRBJ1-1; 9 nucleotides line up with TRBD1. Per the germline V gene, CDR1 is LNHDA and CDR2 is SQIVND (reference sequence). The CDR3 covers 12 residues. V lost 10 bases, J lost 8 bases, and 8 bases stayed unmatched. The CDR3 protein is CATQDRGGEAFF. In DNA form, the CDR3 reads TGTGCCACCCAGGACAGGGGAGGCGAAGCTTTCTTT.

In its sample, this clone was seen once. CDR3 in amino acids: CASSVGLEKPTF. The CDR3 DNA reads TGTGCCAGCAGTGTTGGTCTGGAGAAACCCACCTTC. The V and J genes are TRBV2 and TRBJ1-2; D is unclear. Germline CDR1 and CDR2: SNHLY and FYNNEI. The CDR3 totals 12 residues. Trimming cost V 4 bases and J 13 bases, with 16 bases left between them.

This clone appeared once. V and J are TRBV5-1 and TRBJ1-5; 8 bases match TRBD1. Trimming at V came to 5 bases and at J to 2 bases, leaving 3 bases not matched to a gene. The CDR3 is made up of 14 amino acids. CDR1 is SGHRS and CDR2 is YFSETQ in the germline V gene. The CDR3 loop is CASRLTGGNQPQHF. Here the CDR3 DNA reads TGCGCCAGCAGGCTGACAGGGGGCAATCAGCCCCAGCATTTT.

V usage is TRBV28 and J usage is TRBJ2-5; no reliable D call. V dropped 5 bases and J dropped 5 bases, with 3 bases sitting between them. This CDR3 comprises 10 residues. Germline loops: CDR1 MDHEN, CDR2 SYDVKM. The CDR3 loop reads CASSQETQYF. CDR3 sequence (DNA): TGTGCCAGCAGTCAGGAGACCCAGTACTTC.

V is TRBV5-1 and J is TRBJ2-5; 8 bases are a match to TRBD2. The CDR3 spans 16 residues. Germline V gene data show CDR1 as SGHRS and CDR2 as YFSETQ. Losses at the gene ends were 4 bases for V and 5 bases for J; bases not matched to a gene: 13. The CDR3 coding sequence is TGCGCCAGCAGCCTTGACTGGGCGGGAGGCACGGAGACCCAGTACTTC. This translates into CASSLDWAGGTETQYF.

Written as DNA, the CDR3 is TGTGCCAGCAGCTTGGGGACATATTCCTACGAGCAGTACTTC. Translation: CASSLGTYSYEQYF. This rearrangement joins TRBV5-5 to TRBJ2-7, with a possible D match to TRBD1 (5 bases). The V end lost 0 bases, the J end lost 1 base, and 8 bases lay between the germline ends. This CDR3 has 14 amino acids. From germline, CDR1 is SGHKS and CDR2 YYEKEE (reference sequence). Complete variable domain (other parts from reference TRBV5-5 and TRBJ2-7): DAGVTQSPTHLIKTRGQQVTLRCSPISGHKSVSWYQQVLGQGPQFIFQYYEKEERGRGNFPDRFSARQFPNYSSELNVNALLLGDSALYLCASSLGTYSYEQYFGPGTRLTVT.

The chain employs TRBV13 and TRBJ2-7; a possible D gene is TRBD1 (6 bases). V dropped 5 bases and J dropped 6 bases, with 23 bases sitting between them. Germline CDR1 PRHDT, CDR2 FYEKMQ (reference sequence). This CDR3 region has 16 residues. The CDR3 is CASSPRRGGLVSEQYF. The CDR3 region has the DNA TGTGCCAGCAGCCCGAGACGAGGGGGATTAGTAAGCGAGCAGTACTTC.